The text below deals with one T cell receptor (beta chain). Its antigen is unidentified. This specimen comes from a study of T cells after yellow fever vaccination. Findings and caveats of the study: Most primary-vaccination clones recurred post-booster (roughly 96% CD4, about 87% CD8). A minor fraction of clonotypes spanned both CD4 and CD8 compartments. Abundant contaminating clonotypes from the bulk population could appear in FACS-sorted repertoires.

A 5'RACE template-switching step, the method used to make TCR cDNA, added a universal primer site and UMIs. TCRdb re-called the 5' RACE reads with MiXCR, one entry per CDR3 protein. The data contain roughly 250,000 distinct CDR3 sequences, under 15% of them singletons. The material sequenced was CD4+ T cells sorted from PBMCs, taken 45 days after the yellow fever booster vaccination. The clonotype comes from a man aged 30 to 39 who received the YFV17D yellow fever vaccine.

CDR3 DNA sequence: TGCAGTGCTAGAGATATATACGGACGGACAGATACGCAGTATTTT. Residues: CSARDIYGRTDTQYF. This rearrangement joins TRBV20-1 to TRBJ2-3, with no clear D. Germline V gene lookup returns CDR1 DFQATT and CDR2 SNEGSKA (reference sequence). The length of the CDR3 is 15 residues. V was shortened by 0 bases and J by 3 bases, with 13 bases between the two germline ends.